These 32 T cell receptor beta chains originate from one sample sequenced in a study of blood T cell repertoires in COVID-19. Sequencing was performed with immunoSEQ multiplex PCR; in TCRdb, only in-frame clones are kept and a portion is missing. The data show under 300,000 clones, roughly 79% seen once. Specimen: PBMCs or T cells enriched from blood (not recorded which). All receptors derive from a man aged 40-50 years who had recovered from COVID-19.

This rearrangement joins TRBV6-5 to TRBJ1-2; 8 positions agree with TRBD1. This CDR3 spans 13 amino acids. Germline CDR1 reads MNHEY; CDR2 reads SVGAGI. After removal of 7 bases from V and 8 bases from J, the junction contained 9 bases not matched to a gene. The chain's CDR3 is CASMRQGAEGYTF. CDR3 in DNA: TGTGCCAGCATGCGGCAGGGGGCGGAAGGCTACACCTTC.

V is TRBV3-1 (or the pseudogene TRBV3-2) and J is TRBJ2-5, with TRBD2 matching over 8 bases. Germline CDR1 and CDR2: LGHDT and YNNKEL (reference sequence). The CDR3 extends over 13 amino acids. The junction had 6 bases not matched to a gene; V was cut back by 5 bases and J by 7 bases. The chain's CDR3 is CASSSGLAGTQYF. Written as DNA, the CDR3 is TGTGCCAGCAGCTCCGGACTAGCAGGGACCCAGTACTTC.

This chain uses TRBV5-6 with TRBJ1-1, with 8 positions matching TRBD1. Germline V gene sequence: CDR1 SGHDT, CDR2 YYEEEE. The CDR3 contains 14 residues. V dropped 2 bases and J dropped 1; count of bases not matched to a gene: 1. The CDR3 here is CASSFGTGNTEAFF. In DNA form, the CDR3 reads TGTGCCAGCAGCTTCGGGACAGGGAACACTGAAGCTTTCTTT.

The chain links TRBV7-6 to TRBJ2-3, with D tentatively TRBD2 (6 bases). Per germline, CDR1 SGHVS and CDR2 FNYEAQ. The CDR3 has 16 residues. Trimming stripped 5 bases from V and 1 base from J, with 16 bases between. This CDR3 is CASSPSRDSGTDTQYF. For the CDR3, the DNA is TGTGCCAGCAGCCCCTCCCGGGACTCCGGCACAGATACGCAGTATTTT.

This clone appeared a single time. The V call is TRBV18, the J call TRBJ1-5; TRBD1 aligns across 8 bases. Germline CDR1 and CDR2: KGHSH and LQKENI. The CDR3 consists of 17 residues. Losses at the gene ends were 0 bases for V and 1 base for J; bases not matched to a gene: 5. The CDR3 sequence is CASSPPTGQGSNQPQHF. DNA for the CDR3: TGTGCCAGCTCACCACCGACCGGACAGGGCAGCAATCAGCCCCAGCATTTT.

This chain uses TRBV29-1 with TRBJ2-1; a weak D match, TRBD2 (6 bases). With 3 bases removed from V and 8 bases from J, the gap between germline ends came to 17 bases. The V gene's germline CDR1 is SQVTM and CDR2 ANQGSEA. The CDR3 is 14 residues long. The CDR3: CSVDGTSSPYEQFF. CDR3 DNA sequence: TGCAGCGTTGATGGTACTAGCTCGCCGTATGAGCAGTTCTTC.

J is TRBJ2-5 and V is TRBV2; TRBD2 matches 7 bases. The CDR3 length is 14 residues. Germline lookup yields CDR1 SNHLY and CDR2 FYNNEI. Trimming at V came to 5 bases and at J to 7 bases, leaving 10 bases not matched to a gene. CDR3 bases: TGTGCCAGCAGTACGACTAGCTCAAAGGGGACCCAGTACTTC. As protein: CASSTTSSKGTQYF.

V is TRBV6-5 and J is TRBJ1-5; a possible D gene is TRBD1 (6 bases). The CDR3 has 15 amino acids. V lost 7 bases and J 5 bases, leaving 18 bases between the germline ends. CDR1 and CDR2 (germline): MNHEY, SVGAGI. The CDR3 DNA sequence: TGTGCCAGCACCTCCCAGGGGAATCCCCATCAGCCCCAGCATTTT. Amino acid sequence: CASTSQGNPHQPQHF.

The chain has TRBV11-2 and TRBJ2-5; 8 bases align to TRBD2. CDR3 length equals 14 residues. J lost 5 bases, V lost 5 bases, and 7 bases had no gene match. CDR1 is SGHAT, CDR2 FQNNGV, per germline. The CDR3 DNA sequence: TGTGCCAGCAGCCACGGGGGGGGGACGGAGACCCAGTACTTC. Translation: CASSHGGGTETQYF.

This rearrangement joins TRBV7-9 to TRBJ2-1; 12 nucleotides line up with TRBD1. The trim removed 5 bases at V and 10 bases at J, leaving 12 bases unmatched. The CDR3 length is 16 residues. Germline CDR1 SEHNR, CDR2 FQNEAQ (reference sequence). CDR3 region: CASSPSPGQGALEQFF. CDR3 nucleotide sequence: TGTGCCAGCAGCCCATCCCCGGGACAGGGGGCATTGGAGCAGTTCTTC. The variable domain in full, completed from reference TRBV7-9 and TRBJ2-1, reads DTGVSQNPRHKITKRGQNVTFRCDPISEHNRLYWYRQTLGQGPEFLTYFQNEAQLEKSRLLSDRFSAERPKGSFSTLEIQRTEQGDSAMYLCASSPSPGQGALEQFFGPGTRLTVL.

The chain recombines TRBV12-2 with TRBJ2-7; the table's D gene call, TRBD1, was not cross checked with the DNA. TRBV12-2 has pseudogene status. The CDR3 totals 14 residues. CDR3 nucleotide sequence: TGTGCAAGTCGCTTAATCTGGGCCGAGCACGAGCAGTACTTC. Translating it yields CASRLIWAEHEQYF.

This clone was detected a few times. Different DNA sequences within this sample yield the same CDR3. The chain uses TRBV6-5 and TRBJ2-5, with TRBD2 as a possible D gene (5 bases). The CDR3 sequence is 13 residues long. Trimming left V 2 bases short and J 2 bases short, with 6 bases between. Germline values: CDR1 MNHEY, CDR2 SVGAGI. The CDR3 coding sequence is TGTGCCAGCAGTTACCGGGGTCAAGAGACCCAGTACTTC. Encoded protein: CASSYRGQETQYF.

The rearrangement uses TRBV18 and TRBJ1-2; 7 bases fit TRBD1. The V gene end was trimmed by 0 bases and the J gene end by 4 bases; junction bases not matched to a gene: 5. Germline V gene sequence: CDR1 KGHSH, CDR2 LQKENI. The CDR3 extends over 15 amino acids. CDR3 protein: CASSPPAAGGYGYTF. The CDR3, as DNA: TGTGCCAGCTCACCACCCGCCGCAGGGGGCTATGGCTACACCTTC.

V is TRBV27 and J is TRBJ1-2; D uncertain. Trimming removed 2 bases from V and 2 bases from J, with 6 bases in between. This CDR3 is built from 13 residues. CDR1 is MNHEY and CDR2 is SMNVEV in the germline V gene (reference sequence). The DNA of the CDR3 is TGTGCCAGCAGTTTAGCAGTGAACTATGGCTACACCTTC. Translating it yields CASSLAVNYGYTF.

The chain carries TRBV5-1 and TRBJ2-7; D possibly corresponds to TRBD1 (5 bases). CDR3 size: 16 residues. Trimming left V 4 bases short and J 4 bases short, with 21 bases between. The germline V gene encodes CDR1 SGHRS and CDR2 YFSETQ. CDR3 DNA: TGCGCCAGCAGCCCGCCTTTGGGGCCGTCGGGTTACGAGCAGTACTTC. Its protein product is CASSPPLGPSGYEQYF.

DNA for the CDR3: TGTGCCATCAGTGAACGAGGAGACTATGGCTACACCTTC. It codes for CAISERGDYGYTF. The gene calls are TRBV10-3 and TRBJ1-2; D remains ambiguous. The CDR3 is 13 amino acids. CDR1 and CDR2 from the germline V gene are ENHRY and SYGVKD. V was cut by 3 bases and J by 3 bases, with 8 bases left in between.

This rearrangement joins TRBV28 to TRBJ1-6; D ambiguous. The CDR3 extends over 14 amino acids. Germline V gives CDR1 MDHEN, CDR2 SYDVKM. Trimming removed 5 bases from V and 10 bases from J, with 15 bases in between. CDR3 coding DNA: TGTGCCAGCAGTAGGCCACGGGGTCAATCACCCCTCCACTTT. Protein sequence: CASSRPRGQSPLHF.

J is TRBJ2-7 and V is TRBV5-1; 9 positions match TRBD1. J lost 3 bases, V lost 1 base, and 5 bases had no gene match. The CDR3 extends over 15 amino acids. In germline, CDR1 is SGHRS, CDR2 YFSETQ. The CDR3 nucleotides read TGCGCCAGCAGCTTGAGGTGGACAGGGGTCTACGAGCAGTACTTC. Its translation: CASSLRWTGVYEQYF.

The rearrangement links TRBV6-6 to TRBJ2-1, with 12 nucleotides matching TRBD1. The CDR3 consists of 16 residues. The germline V gene has CDR1 MNHNY and CDR2 SVGAGI (reference sequence). J was trimmed by 8 bases and V by 0 bases; bases with no gene match: 5. CDR3 residues: CASSYSGTGGRDEQFF. CDR3 sequence (DNA): TGTGCCAGCAGTTACTCCGGGACAGGGGGCAGGGATGAGCAGTTCTTC.

The chain recombines TRBV19 with TRBJ1-1; D is unresolved. CDR1 LNHDA and CDR2 SQIVND come from the germline V gene (reference sequence). Trimming cost V 7 bases and J 11 bases, with 14 bases left between them. This CDR3 is built from 11 residues. This chain's CDR3 is CASIASGMAFF. In DNA, the CDR3 is TGTGCCAGTATTGCTAGCGGGATGGCTTTCTTT.

A note on this clone: Other DNA sequences of this sample code for an identical CDR3. The J gene is TRBJ2-1, the V gene TRBV7-3; the match to TRBD1 covers 9 bases. The CDR3 is 15 amino acids. In germline, CDR1 is SGHTA, CDR2 FQGTGA. V dropped 3 bases and J dropped 0; count of bases not matched to a gene: 0. The CDR3 region is CASSLTGGSYNEQFF. The DNA for the CDR3 is TGTGCCAGCAGCTTGACAGGGGGCTCCTACAATGAGCAGTTCTTC.

This chain connects TRBV6-5 to TRBJ1-6, with D uncertain. Trimming left V 8 bases short and J 14 bases short, with 10 bases between. This CDR3 has 10 amino acids. Germline V gene lookup returns CDR1 MNHEY and CDR2 SVGAGI. The DNA for the CDR3 is TGTGCCAGCCACCAAAGAGCCCTCCACTTT. Encoded protein: CASHQRALHF.

This clone was seen just once. This chain joins TRBV18 and TRBJ1-5; 7 bases fit TRBD1. J gave up 3 bases and V 3 bases, and 5 bases lay outside the gene matches. Per the germline V gene, CDR1 is KGHSH and CDR2 is LQKENI. The CDR3 totals 15 residues. The CDR3 loop is CASSPGQIFNQPQHF. The CDR3, as DNA: TGTGCCAGCTCACCGGGACAGATTTTCAATCAGCCCCAGCATTTT.

This chain connects TRBV28 to TRBJ1-1; the D gene is possibly TRBD1 (6 bases). Germline CDR1 and CDR2: MDHEN and SYDVKM. The CDR3 is 14 residues long. V lost 7 bases and J lost 2, with 14 bases in between. As DNA, the CDR3 is TGTGCCAGCACCCCTGGGGGGGCTAACACTGAAGCTTTCTTT. Its translation is CASTPGGANTEAFF.

This chain connects TRBV29-1 to TRBJ1-4; D is perhaps TRBD1 (5 bases). Looked up from germline, CDR1 is SQVTM and CDR2 is ANQGSEA. The CDR3 runs to 15 residues. Trimming removed 4 bases at V and 2 bases at J, with 14 bases between. The CDR3 spells CSVVGEGATNEKLFF. The CDR3 DNA sequence: TGCAGCGTTGTAGGGGAGGGTGCGACTAATGAAAAACTGTTTTTT. Drawing the rest from reference TRBV29-1 and TRBJ1-4, the complete variable domain is SAVISQKPSRDICQRGTSLTIQCQVDSQVTMMFWYRQQPGQSLTLIATANQGSEATYESGFVIDKFPISRPNLTFSTLTVSNMSPEDSSIYLCSVVGEGATNEKLFFGSGTQLSVL.

The rearrangement links TRBV28 to TRBJ1-2, with 8 positions matching TRBD1. V lost 5 bases and J lost 0; bases outside the gene matches: 8. This CDR3 has 16 amino acids. The V gene's germline CDR1 is MDHEN and CDR2 SYDVKM. The CDR3 is CASSMLGQGANYGYTF. CDR3 in DNA: TGTGCCAGCAGTATGCTTGGACAGGGAGCTAACTATGGCTACACCTTC.

In its sample, this clone was seen once. This chain connects TRBV7-9 to TRBJ1-1; 9 positions agree with TRBD1. The CDR3 length is 14 residues. After removal of 6 bases from V and 5 bases from J, the junction contained 7 bases not matched to a gene. CDR1 is SEHNR, CDR2 FQNEAQ, per germline (reference sequence). CDR3 sequence: CASRGQGWGTEAFF. The CDR3 nucleotides are TGTGCCAGCAGGGGACAGGGTTGGGGGACTGAAGCTTTCTTT.

The V and J genes are TRBV28 and TRBJ1-2, with TRBD1 matching over 7 bases. V shed 5 bases, J shed 0 bases, and the junction held 6 bases outside the gene matches. The germline V gene has CDR1 MDHEN and CDR2 SYDVKM. CDR3 length: 15 amino acids. In nucleotides, the CDR3 is TGTGCCAGCAGTGCACCCGGGACAGCTAACTATGGCTACACCTTC. Protein sequence: CASSAPGTANYGYTF.

The chain has TRBV4-1 and TRBJ1-1; a weak D match, TRBD1 (6 bases). V was cut by 0 bases and J by 4 bases, with 9 bases left in between. The CDR3 spans 14 residues. The germline gives CDR1 MGHRA, CDR2 YSYEKL. The CDR3 DNA follows: TGCGCCAGCAGCCAAGAGGGGGCTCGCACTGAAGCTTTCTTT. This translates into CASSQEGARTEAFF.

The chain employs TRBV20-1 and TRBJ1-2; the D gene is possibly TRBD1 (6 bases). Per germline, CDR1 DFQATT and CDR2 SNEGSKA (reference sequence). V lost 6 bases, J lost 4 bases, and 9 bases lay in between. The CDR3 consists of 11 residues. CDR3 residues: CSAEQGYGYTF. The DNA of the CDR3 is TGCAGTGCCGAACAGGGCTATGGCTACACCTTC.

The CDR3 here is CASTKQGMLGSPLHF. CDR3 in DNA: TGTGCCAGCACCAAACAGGGGATGTTAGGATCACCCCTCCACTTT. The rearrangement joins TRBV9 to TRBJ1-6; TRBD1 aligns across 7 bases. V gave up 6 bases and J gave up 10 bases; unmatched junction bases: 13. This CDR3 is built from 15 residues. CDR1 and CDR2 from the germline V gene are SGDLS and YYNGEE.

Worth noting for this clone: This same CDR3 is encoded by further DNA sequences in the sample. The rearrangement uses TRBV15 and TRBJ1-2; D remains ambiguous. The germline gives CDR1 LNHNV, CDR2 YYDKDF (reference sequence). Trimming cost V 0 bases and J 4 bases, with 9 bases left between them. This CDR3 is built from 14 residues. CDR3 loop: CATSRDPEGYGYTF. The CDR3 coding sequence is TGTGCCACCAGCAGAGATCCAGAGGGCTATGGCTACACCTTC.